This is a list of T cell receptor beta chains from one sample in a study of T cell repertoires in cytomegalovirus infection. TCRdb independently ran MiXCR on the reads; one entry per CDR3 protein. The data show more than 400,000 distinct CDR3 sequences, with approximately 26% seen just once and 13% held by the top ten. Material: PBMCs. These receptors all come from a human donor in good health (CMV status not recorded). Some clones in this sample may be carry-over from other donors' samples. Each CDR3 is given with its conserved first and last residue. Each record gives: J gene, D gene, clone size, V gene, CDR3 DNA, CDR3 protein. D genes are given only for firm matches. Size is omitted from some rows. Given values are once, few, many or a class for expanded clones.

TRBJ2-7,.,.,TRBV18,TGTGCCAGCTCACGACCGGGGGGCGGCTACGAGCAGTACTTC,CASSRPGGGYEQYF
TRBJ2-1,.,.,TRBV20-1,TGCAGTGCTTGGGGGGTCCTTTTTGCAGCGAATGAGCAGTTCTTC,CSAWGVLFAANEQFF
TRBJ2-3,.,many,TRBV7-2,TGTGCCAGCCGTTTCTCCGGGGGCACAGATACGCAGTATTTT,CASRFSGGTDTQYF
TRBJ1-1,TRBD1,few,TRBV7-6,TGTGCCAGCAGCTCATCCGGGACAGTGAACACTGAAGCTTTCTTT,CASSSSGTVNTEAFF
TRBJ2-3,TRBD2,.,TRBV9,TGTGCCAGCAGCGTAGACAGCGGGAGGCTCACAGATACGCAGTATTTT,CASSVDSGRLTDTQYF
TRBJ2-7,TRBD2,few,TRBV6-2/TRBV6-3,TGTGCCAGCACCACCTTACTAGCGGGTATCTACGAGCAGTACTTC,CASTTLLAGIYEQYF
TRBJ1-4,TRBD1,many,TRBV12-3/TRBV12-4,TGTGCCAGCAGTTTCGGGACAGGGACCGGTGGAAAACTGTTTTTT,CASSFGTGTGGKLFF
TRBJ2-4,.,many,TRBV7-2,TGTGCCAGCAGCTTAGGGGGTGGGGTGCTAGCCAAAAACATTCAGTACTTC,CASSLGGGVLAKNIQYF
TRBJ2-3,.,.,TRBV7-6,TGTGCCAGCAGTCACGGGACCTCGGATACGCAGTATTTT,CASSHGTSDTQYF
TRBJ2-5,TRBD2,.,TRBV30,TGTGCCCTAACGACTAGCGGGTTCCAAGAGACCCAGTACTTC,CALTTSGFQETQYF
TRBJ2-5,.,few,TRBV5-6,TGTGCCAGCACCGTTAAGGGAGTCTTTTTTGAGACCCAGTACTTC,CASTVKGVFFETQYF
TRBJ2-1,TRBD2,few,TRBV7-8,TGTGCCAGCAGCCCGACATTCAAGGTCGGGGGGTCCTACAATGAGCAGTTCTTC,CASSPTFKVGGSYNEQFF
TRBJ1-1,.,.,TRBV6-6,TGTGCCAGCACGCCAGCGCCCTTCATGAACACTGAAGCTTTCTTT,CASTPAPFMNTEAFF
TRBJ2-1,TRBD2,.,TRBV5-4,TGTGCCAGCAGTAGCGGCCCAAGGGAGGGCAATGAGCAGTTCTTC,CASSSGPREGNEQFF
TRBJ1-5,TRBD1,.,TRBV6-6,TGTGCCAGCAGGTCCGCGGACAGGGACAATCAGCCCCAGCATTTT,CASRSADRDNQPQHF
TRBJ1-5,.,few,TRBV7-2,TGTGCCAGCAGCTTAGAAGGAGAGCTCAATCAGCCCCAGCATTTT,CASSLEGELNQPQHF
TRBJ1-1,.,.,TRBV7-8,TGTGCCAGCAGCTTAGGATGGGAGACTGAAGCTTTCTTT,CASSLGWETEAFF
TRBJ1-1,TRBD1,.,TRBV20-1,TGCAGTGCTTCGGGACAGACGAACACTGAAGCTTTCTTT,CSASGQTNTEAFF
TRBJ2-7,.,.,TRBV4-1,TGCGCCAGCAGCCAAGTGCAGACGGGCGCGGACGAGCAGTACTTC,CASSQVQTGADEQYF
TRBJ1-2,TRBD1,few,TRBV7-9,TGTGCCAGCAGCTCCAATCCGACAGGGGGCGTGGGTGGCTACACCTTC,CASSSNPTGGVGGYTF
TRBJ2-1,.,many,TRBV7-2,TGTGCCAGCAGCTTAGGCTCATACAATGAGCAGTTCTTC,CASSLGSYNEQFF
TRBJ1-2,TRBD1,many,TRBV11-2,TGTGCCAGCAGCCCTCGACCGGGACAGGGGACCTACGGCTACACCTTC,CASSPRPGQGTYGYTF
TRBJ1-1,.,.,TRBV6-2/TRBV6-3,TGTGCCAGCAGCAAATGGAACACTGAAGCTTTCTTT,CASSKWNTEAFF
TRBJ1-1,.,.,TRBV28,TGTGCCAGCAGTTACACATGGTCTGAAGCTTTCTTT,CASSYTWSEAFF
TRBJ2-5,.,few,TRBV4-1,TGCGCCAGCAGCCAAGATAAGGGGTTCCAAGAGACCCAGTACTTC,CASSQDKGFQETQYF
TRBJ2-7,TRBD1,few,TRBV4-1,TGCGCCAGCAGCAATCTGGGACAGGACACCTACGAGCAGTACTTC,CASSNLGQDTYEQYF
TRBJ1-2,.,few,TRBV6-8,TGTGCCAGCAGCTACGGGTTTAACTATGGCTACACCTTC,CASSYGFNYGYTF
TRBJ2-6,.,many,TRBV6-2/TRBV6-3,.,CASSFGEGWSGSGANVLTF
TRBJ1-5,.,.,TRBV2,TGTGCCAGCAGTGTCGGGGGTGTCAAGCCCCAGCATTTT,CASSVGGVKPQHF
TRBJ2-5,TRBD1,.,TRBV5-1,TGCGCCAGCAGCTTGGGGGACAGGGATGAAGAGACCCAGTACTTC,CASSLGDRDEETQYF
TRBJ2-1,.,many,TRBV7-9,TGTGCCAGCAGCGCCGAAGCCCGTGAGCAGTTCTTC,CASSAEAREQFF
TRBJ2-3,TRBD2,many,TRBV7-2,TGTGCCAGCAGCTTGGGTAGCGGGAGACTACGGCCCACAGATACGCAGTATTTT,CASSLGSGRLRPTDTQYF
TRBJ2-3,.,many,TRBV7-2,TGTGCCAGCAGCTCCGGGGCCCCCCCCGATACGCAGTATTTT,CASSSGAPPDTQYF
TRBJ1-2,.,many,TRBV12-3/TRBV12-4,TGTGCCAGCAGTGCCCGGGGCGAGGGACGGCGATATGGCTACACCTTC,CASSARGEGRRYGYTF
TRBJ2-5,TRBD1,few,TRBV7-9,TGTGCCAGCAGCACGGGACAGGGTTTAAGGACCCAGTACTTC,CASSTGQGLRTQYF
TRBJ1-5,.,.,TRBV19,TGTGCCAGTAGTATAGTGTCAGGCGGCAATCAGCCCCAGCATTTT,CASSIVSGGNQPQHF
TRBJ2-7,TRBD2,many,TRBV7-8,TGTGCCAGCAGCTCTCTAGCGGTAGAACACGAGCAGTACTTC,CASSSLAVEHEQYF
TRBJ2-5,.,.,TRBV10-3,TGTGCCATCAGAGACCAAGAGACCCAGTACTTC,CAIRDQETQYF
TRBJ2-2,.,.,TRBV7-2,TGTGCCAGCAGCTCCTCTTTCGGTACGAACACCGGGGAGCTGTTTTTT,CASSSSFGTNTGELFF
TRBJ2-6,.,few,TRBV5-4,TGTGCCAGCAGCCCTCAACAGATCTCTGGGGCCAACGTCCTGACTTTC,CASSPQQISGANVLTF
TRBJ2-7,.,.,TRBV30,TGTGCCTGGACTAGATCGGGCGAGCAGTACTTC,CAWTRSGEQYF
TRBJ2-7,TRBD1,.,TRBV20-1,TGCAGTGCCGCCCTCGCTGCGGGACAGGGGCACCACGAGCAGTACTTC,CSAALAAGQGHHEQYF
TRBJ2-5,TRBD2,few,TRBV7-9,TGTGCCAGCAGCCCTGGACTAGCGGGAGCGTTCGTAGAGACCCAGTACTTC,CASSPGLAGAFVETQYF
TRBJ2-1,TRBD2,.,TRBV7-2,TGTGCCAGCAGCTTAGGAACGGGAGGGAGGTACAATGAGCAGTTCTTC,CASSLGTGGRYNEQFF
TRBJ1-2,.,.,TRBV3-1,TGTGCCAGCAGCCAAGCCCTGGGAGTGCTCTATGGCTACACCTTC,CASSQALGVLYGYTF
TRBJ2-1,TRBD2,.,TRBV6-8,TGTGCCAGCAGTTACCGTCTAGCGGACTACAATGAGCAGTTCTTC,CASSYRLADYNEQFF